Sequencing of this TCR beta chain was carried out in a study of beta chain features in type 1 diabetes. The isolated RNA, all of it, was reverse transcribed, so expressed TCRB transcripts were what got sequenced. Method: immunoSEQ multiplex PCR; TCRdb's copy keeps in-frame clones and lacks some. The repertoire holds around 690,000 clones, with around an eighth as singletons. Germline-derived CDR1 and CDR2 are SGHAT and FQNNGV. The CDR3 runs 16 residues. V was pared by 5 bases and J by 0 bases, with 11 bases between. The table lists this clone with a few counts. Its specificity is not known. General observations from the study: Among all four CD4+ subsets, Type 1 diabetes patients had TCRB CDR3s that were moderately but significantly shorter.

The sequencing sample was made of naive CD4+ T cells from blood. This TCR came from a man aged 30-40 years with type 1 diabetes. The chain combines TRBV11-2 with TRBJ2-6; D is uncertain. The DNA of the CDR3 is TGTGCCAGCAGCCCGAATCGGATCTCTGGGGCCAACGTCCTGACTTTC. The encoded protein is CASSPNRISGANVLTF.